This T cell receptor beta chain was recorded in a study of shared clonotypes between healthy human individuals. This CDR3 region has 15 residues. The V end lost 5 bases, the J end lost 2 bases, and 12 bases lay between the germline ends. CDR1 is MNHNY and CDR2 is SVGAGI in the germline V gene (reference sequence). The method was immunoSEQ multiplex PCR; TCRdb's version includes in-frame clones alone and lacks a portion of them. The data show roughly 110,000 clones, around 68% seen once. The sequence was collected from a woman in her 30s in good health. This chain links TRBV6-6 with TRBJ2-2, with D maybe TRBD2 (5 bases). Input material: memory CD8+ T cells sorted from blood. As to subset: CD45RO+ cells pooled with CCR7-negative TemRA cells. The CDR3 bases are TGTGCCAGCAGTGCCCCGGGGAAAAACACCGGGGAGCTGTTTTTT. Amino acid sequence: CASSAPGKNTGELFF.